The clone carrying this TCR beta chain was counted at least ten times. The data stem from a study of early T cells in non-severe SARS-CoV-2 infection. The CDR3 spans 17 residues. The J segment lost 8 bases and the V segment lost 1 base, leaving 9 bases of the junction unmatched. CDR1 is MNHEY and CDR2 is SVGAGI in the germline V gene. MiXCR, applied by TCRdb to the 5' RACE reads, yields one record per CDR3 protein. The sample has roughly 32,000 distinct CDR3 sequences, around 7% seen once. The source of this sequence is an adult who was a healthcare worker with PCR-confirmed SARS-CoV-2 infection or an uninfected control (not recorded which). The sequenced sample consisted of whole blood. The chain joins TRBV6-5 to TRBJ2-1; TRBD2 agrees at 12 bases. The CDR3 DNA sequence: TGTGCCAGCAGTTACTGGACTAGCGGGAAGCGGTCGGATGAGCAGTTCTTC. Translated, it gives CASSYWTSGKRSDEQFF.